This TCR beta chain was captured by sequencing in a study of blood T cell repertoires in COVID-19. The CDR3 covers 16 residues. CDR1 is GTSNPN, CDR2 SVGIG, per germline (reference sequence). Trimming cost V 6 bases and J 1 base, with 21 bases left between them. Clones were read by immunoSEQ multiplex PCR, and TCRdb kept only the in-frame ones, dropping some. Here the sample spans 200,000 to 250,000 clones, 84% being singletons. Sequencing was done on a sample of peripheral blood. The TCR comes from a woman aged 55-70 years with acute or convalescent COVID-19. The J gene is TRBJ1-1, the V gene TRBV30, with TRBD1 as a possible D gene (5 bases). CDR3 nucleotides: TGTGCCTGTCCCCATCATATCCAGGGCCGGAACACTGAAGCTTTCTTT. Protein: CACPHHIQGRNTEAFF.